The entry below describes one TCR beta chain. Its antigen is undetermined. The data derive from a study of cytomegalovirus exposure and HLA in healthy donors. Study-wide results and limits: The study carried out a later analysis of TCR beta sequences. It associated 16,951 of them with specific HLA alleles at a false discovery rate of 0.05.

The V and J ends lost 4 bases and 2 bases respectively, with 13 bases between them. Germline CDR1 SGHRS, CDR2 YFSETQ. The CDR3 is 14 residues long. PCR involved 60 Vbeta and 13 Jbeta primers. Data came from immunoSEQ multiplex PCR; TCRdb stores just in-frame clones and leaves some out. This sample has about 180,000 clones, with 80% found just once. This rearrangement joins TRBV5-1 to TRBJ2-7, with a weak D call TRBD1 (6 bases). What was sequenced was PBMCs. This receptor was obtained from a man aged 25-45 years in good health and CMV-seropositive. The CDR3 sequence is CASSLLTGTYEQYF. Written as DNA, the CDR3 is TGCGCCAGCAGCCTACTGACAGGAACCTACGAGCAGTACTTC.